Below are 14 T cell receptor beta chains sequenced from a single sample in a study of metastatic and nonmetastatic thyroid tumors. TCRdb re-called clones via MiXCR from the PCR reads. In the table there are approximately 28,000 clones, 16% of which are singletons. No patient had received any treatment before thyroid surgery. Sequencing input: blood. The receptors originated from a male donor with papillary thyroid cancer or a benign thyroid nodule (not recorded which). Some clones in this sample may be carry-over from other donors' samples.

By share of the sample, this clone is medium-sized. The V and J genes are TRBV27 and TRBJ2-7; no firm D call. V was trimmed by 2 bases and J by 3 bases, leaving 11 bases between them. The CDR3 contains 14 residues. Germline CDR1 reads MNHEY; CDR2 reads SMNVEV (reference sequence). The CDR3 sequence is CASSLKGMGYEQYF. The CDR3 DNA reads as TGTGCCAGCAGTTTAAAGGGAATGGGCTACGAGCAGTACTTC.

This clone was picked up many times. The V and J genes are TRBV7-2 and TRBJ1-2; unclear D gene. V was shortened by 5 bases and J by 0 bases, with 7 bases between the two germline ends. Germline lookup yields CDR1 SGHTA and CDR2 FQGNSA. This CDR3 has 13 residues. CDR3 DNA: TGTGCCAGCAGCGTGAATCCTAACTATGGCTACACCTTC. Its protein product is CASSVNPNYGYTF.

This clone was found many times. CDR3 nucleotide sequence: TGTGCCACCGGGCCGGGGCTTGGTAGCAATGAGCAGTTCTTC. Protein: CATGPGLGSNEQFF. The chain links TRBV24-1 to TRBJ2-1; D is possibly TRBD1 or TRBD2 (5 bases each). CDR3 length: 14 residues. Germline V CDR1 and CDR2: KGHDR, SFDVKD. Trimming stripped 9 bases from V and 6 bases from J, with 17 bases between.

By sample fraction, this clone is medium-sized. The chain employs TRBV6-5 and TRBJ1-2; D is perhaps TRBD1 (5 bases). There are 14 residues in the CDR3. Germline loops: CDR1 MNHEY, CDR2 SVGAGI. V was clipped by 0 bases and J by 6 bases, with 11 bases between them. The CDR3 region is CASSYSSGRDGYTF. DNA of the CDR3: TGTGCCAGCAGTTACTCGTCAGGGAGGGATGGCTACACCTTC.

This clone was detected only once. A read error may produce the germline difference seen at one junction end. The chain's CDR3 is CASILGRAVEQFF. The CDR3 DNA sequence: TGCGCCAGCATCTTGGGAAGGGCGGTTGAGCAGTTCTTC. This rearrangement joins TRBV5-1 to TRBJ2-1, with no clear D. Germline CDR1 is SGHRS and CDR2 is YFSETQ. This CDR3 is built from 13 residues.

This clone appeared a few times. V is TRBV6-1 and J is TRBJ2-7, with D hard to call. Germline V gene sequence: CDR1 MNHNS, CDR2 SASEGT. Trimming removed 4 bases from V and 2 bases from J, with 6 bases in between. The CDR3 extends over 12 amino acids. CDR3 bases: TGTGCCAGCAGTGGTAGAACCTACGAGCAGTACTTC. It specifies CASSGRTYEQYF.

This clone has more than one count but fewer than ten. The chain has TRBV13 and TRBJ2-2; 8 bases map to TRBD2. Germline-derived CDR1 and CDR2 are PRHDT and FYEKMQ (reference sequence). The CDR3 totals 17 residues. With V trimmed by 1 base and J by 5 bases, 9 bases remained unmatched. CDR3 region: CASSLEGPGLGTGELFF. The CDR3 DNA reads TGTGCCAGCAGCTTAGAGGGTCCGGGACTAGGGACCGGGGAGCTGTTTTTT.

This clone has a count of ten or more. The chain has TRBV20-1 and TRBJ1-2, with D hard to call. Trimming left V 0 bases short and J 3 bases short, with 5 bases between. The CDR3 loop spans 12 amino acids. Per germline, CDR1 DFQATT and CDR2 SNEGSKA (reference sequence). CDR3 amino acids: CSARDPYYGYTF. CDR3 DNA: TGCAGTGCTAGAGATCCCTACTATGGCTACACCTTC.

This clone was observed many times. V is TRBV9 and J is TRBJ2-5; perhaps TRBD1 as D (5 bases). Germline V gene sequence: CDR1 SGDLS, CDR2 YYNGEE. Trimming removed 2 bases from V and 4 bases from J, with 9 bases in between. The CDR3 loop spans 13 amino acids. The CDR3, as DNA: TGTGCCAGCAGCGTGGACACCCCAGAGACCCAGTACTTC. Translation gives CASSVDTPETQYF.

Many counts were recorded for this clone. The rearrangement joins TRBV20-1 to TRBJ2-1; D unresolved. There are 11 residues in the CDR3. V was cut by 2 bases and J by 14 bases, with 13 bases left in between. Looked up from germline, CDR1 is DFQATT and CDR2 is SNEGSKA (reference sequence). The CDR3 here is CSARQAPREFF. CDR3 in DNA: TGCAGTGCTAGACAGGCCCCAAGGGAGTTCTTC.

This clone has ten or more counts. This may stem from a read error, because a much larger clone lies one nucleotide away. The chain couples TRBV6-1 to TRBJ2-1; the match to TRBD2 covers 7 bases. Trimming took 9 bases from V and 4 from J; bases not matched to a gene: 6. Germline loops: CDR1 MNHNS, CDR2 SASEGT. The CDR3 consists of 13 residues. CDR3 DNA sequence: TGTGCCAGTCCCGCGGGAGTTTACAATGAGCAGTTCTTC. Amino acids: CASPAGVYNEQFF.

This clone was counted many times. The CDR3 DNA is TGTGCCAGCAGTGATCAAGAGACCCAGTACTTC. It specifies CASSDQETQYF. V gene TRBV6-1 combines with J gene TRBJ2-5; unclear D gene. CDR3 size: 11 residues. Germline V lookup: CDR1 MNHNS, CDR2 SASEGT. The germline V and J ends were trimmed by 3 bases and 2 bases, with 1 base remaining between them.

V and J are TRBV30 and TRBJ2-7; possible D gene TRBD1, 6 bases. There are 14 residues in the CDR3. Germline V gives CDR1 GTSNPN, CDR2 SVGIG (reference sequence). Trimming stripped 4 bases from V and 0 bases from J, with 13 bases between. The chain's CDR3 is CAWMRDTSSYEQYF. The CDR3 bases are TGTGCCTGGATGAGGGACACTAGCTCCTACGAGCAGTACTTC.

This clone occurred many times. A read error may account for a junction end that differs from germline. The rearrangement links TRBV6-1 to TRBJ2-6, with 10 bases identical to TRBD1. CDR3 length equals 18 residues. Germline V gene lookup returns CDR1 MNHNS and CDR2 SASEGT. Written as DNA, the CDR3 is TGTGCCAGCAGTGAATGGGACAGGGGTACCTCTGGGACCAACGTCCTGACTTTC. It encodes CASSEWDRGTSGTNVLTF.